This TCR beta chain stems from a study of cytomegalovirus exposure and HLA in healthy donors. Findings and limits, study-wide: Presence/absence analysis assumed near-uniform sequencing depth across donors. An analysis done earlier found most TCR beta V segments productive about 90% or about 30% of the time. Later genetic work tied a missense DCLRE1C variant to beta-chain V and J trimming. A later analysis showed that HLA-associated TCR beta chains had undergone more clonal expansion than equally common others.

The CDR3 spans 15 residues. Germline CDR1 is LNHDA and CDR2 is SQIVND (reference sequence). Germline trimming cut 1 base from V and 5 bases from J; bases unmatched to any gene: 6. PCR was performed using 60 Vbeta and 13 Jbeta primers. Profiling relied on immunoSEQ multiplex PCR, and the TCRdb table lists in-frame clones only, not all of them. The profile shows some 200,000 clones, over 75% of them singletons. As for this clone: Its antigen is currently unknown.

The genes are TRBV19 and TRBJ2-5, with 8 bases lining up with TRBD1. Material for sequencing was PBMCs. This receptor was identified in a man in his forties in good health and CMV-seropositive. CDR3 sequence (DNA): TGTGCCAGTAGTATAGGCGTGAGACAGGGGGAGACCCAGTACTTC. Its protein product is CASSIGVRQGETQYF.